This TCR beta chain appears in the sequencing data of a study of human CD8 memory T cell subsets. TCR beta was sequenced from UMI-tagged 5' RACE libraries. TCRdb reprocessed the 5' RACE reads; each CDR3 protein has one entry and no DNA is given. This sample's table has more than 10,000 distinct CDR3 sequences. CDR3 length: 15 residues. CDR1 is SQVTM, CDR2 ANQGSEA, per germline. Sequencing was done on a sample of CD8+ stem-like memory T cells (TSCM and TCM) sorted from PBMCs. Subset reported: stem-like memory CD8 T cells (TSTEM), CCR7+ PD-1- TIGIT-. The receptor's source is a human donor in good health. V is TRBV29-1 and J is TRBJ2-3; TCRdb designates TRBD1, a call that cannot be tested without DNA. CDR3 residues: CSVNIQGSSTDTQYF.